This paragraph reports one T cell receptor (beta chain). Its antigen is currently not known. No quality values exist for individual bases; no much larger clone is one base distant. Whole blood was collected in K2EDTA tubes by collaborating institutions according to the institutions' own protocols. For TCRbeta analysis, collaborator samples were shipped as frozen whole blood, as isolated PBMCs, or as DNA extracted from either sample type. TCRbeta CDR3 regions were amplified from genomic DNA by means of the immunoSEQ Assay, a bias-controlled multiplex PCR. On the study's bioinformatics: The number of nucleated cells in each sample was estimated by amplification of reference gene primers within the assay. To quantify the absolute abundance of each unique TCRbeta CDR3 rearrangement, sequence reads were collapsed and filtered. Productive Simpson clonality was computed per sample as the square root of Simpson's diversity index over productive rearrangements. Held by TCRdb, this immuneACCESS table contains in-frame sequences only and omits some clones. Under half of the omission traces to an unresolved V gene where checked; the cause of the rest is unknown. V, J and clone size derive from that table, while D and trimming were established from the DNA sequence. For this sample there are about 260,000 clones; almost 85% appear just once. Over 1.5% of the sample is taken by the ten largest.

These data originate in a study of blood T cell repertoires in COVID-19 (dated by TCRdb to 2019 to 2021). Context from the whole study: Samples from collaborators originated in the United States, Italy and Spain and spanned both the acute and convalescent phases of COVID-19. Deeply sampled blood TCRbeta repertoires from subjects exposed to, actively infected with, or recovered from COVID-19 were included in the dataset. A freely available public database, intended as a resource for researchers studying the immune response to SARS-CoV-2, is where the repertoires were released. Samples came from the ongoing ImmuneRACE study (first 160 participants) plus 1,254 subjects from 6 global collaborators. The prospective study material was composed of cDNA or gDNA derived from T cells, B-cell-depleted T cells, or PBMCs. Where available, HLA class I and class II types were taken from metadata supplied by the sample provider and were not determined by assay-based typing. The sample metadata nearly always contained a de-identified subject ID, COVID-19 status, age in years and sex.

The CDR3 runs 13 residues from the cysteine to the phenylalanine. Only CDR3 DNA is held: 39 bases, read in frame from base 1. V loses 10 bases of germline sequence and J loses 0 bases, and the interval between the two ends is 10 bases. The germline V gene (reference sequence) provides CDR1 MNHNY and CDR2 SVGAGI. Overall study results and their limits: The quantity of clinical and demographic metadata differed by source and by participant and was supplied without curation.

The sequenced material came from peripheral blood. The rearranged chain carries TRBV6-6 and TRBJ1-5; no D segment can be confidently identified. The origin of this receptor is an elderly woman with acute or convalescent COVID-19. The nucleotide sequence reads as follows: TGTGCCACGAGGTTGGATAGCAATCAGCCCCAGCATTTT. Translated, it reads CATRLDSNQPQHF.